Shown below are 7 T cell receptor beta chains from a single sample sequenced in a study of T cell responses to AZD1222 COVID-19 vaccine. The assay was immunoSEQ multiplex PCR, and TCRdb's table has in-frame clones only and misses some. This sample carries approximately 160,000 clones, 90% of them seen once, and the ten largest clones take less than 3%. The source was peripheral blood, collected on day 0 of AZD1222 vaccination. The receptors originated from an adult in good health.

This sequence joins TRBV6-2 or TRBV6-3 and TRBJ1-1; no firm D call. Germline lookup yields CDR1 MNHEY and CDR2 SVGEGT. There are 12 residues in the CDR3. Trimming removed 5 bases at V and 6 bases at J, with 10 bases between. The CDR3 is CASSQDFPEAFF. The CDR3, as DNA: TGTGCCAGCAGTCAGGACTTCCCTGAAGCTTTCTTT.

V gene TRBV25-1 combines with J gene TRBJ1-2; no definite D call. The germline V and J ends were trimmed by 3 bases and 9 bases, with 23 bases remaining between them. There are 16 residues in the CDR3. Germline V gene lookup returns CDR1 MGHDK and CDR2 SYGVNS. In DNA form, the CDR3 reads TGTGCCAGCAGTGACCTGCAAGAGGTTGCACGGCGGAGCTACACCTTC. Its translation: CASSDLQEVARRSYTF.

This clone was observed once. The rearrangement joins TRBV4-1 to TRBJ2-1; D gene unclear. CDR3 length: 14 residues. Germline loops: CDR1 MGHRA, CDR2 YSYEKL. V was shortened by 1 base and J by 7 bases, with 11 bases between the two germline ends. DNA of the CDR3: TGCGCCAGCAGCCAAGCGGCCGGAGAGAATGAGCAGTTCTTC. Protein sequence: CASSQAAGENEQFF.

The table lists this clone with a count of one. V gene TRBV29-1 combines with J gene TRBJ1-1, with TRBD1 matching 7 bases. V gave up 6 bases and J gave up 1 base; unmatched junction bases: 8. The V gene's germline CDR1 is SQVTM and CDR2 ANQGSEA. The CDR3 is made up of 14 amino acids. The CDR3 nucleotides read TGCAGCGTCGCCAAGACAGGGTCGAACACTGAAGCTTTCTTT. Protein: CSVAKTGSNTEAFF.

CDR3 bases: TGTGCCAGCAGTACTCTAGCCCCGGGGGGGGCCAACGTCCTGACTTTC. The encoded protein is CASSTLAPGGANVLTF. V is TRBV28 and J is TRBJ2-6; D is possibly TRBD2 (5 bases). The CDR3 spans 16 residues. The V end lost 5 bases, the J end lost 4 bases, and 15 bases lay between the germline ends. Germline-derived CDR1 and CDR2 are MDHEN and SYDVKM. The complete variable domain, with remaining parts taken from reference TRBV28 and TRBJ2-6, reads DVKVTQSSRYLVKRTGEKVFLECVQDMDHENMFWYRQDPGLGLRLIYFSYDVKMKEKGDIPEGYSVSREKKERFSLILESASTNQTSMYLCASSTLAPGGANVLTFGAGSRLTVL.

V and J are TRBV30 and TRBJ1-4; 8 positions agree with TRBD1. The CDR3 covers 16 residues. The germline V gene has CDR1 GTSNPN and CDR2 SVGIG (reference sequence). The trim removed 3 bases at V and 0 bases at J, leaving 6 bases unmatched. The CDR3 DNA is TGTGCCTGGAGAAGGTCAGGGGGCCCAACTAATGAAAAACTGTTTTTT. Translation: CAWRRSGGPTNEKLFF.

The chain carries TRBV10-2 and TRBJ1-1, with 7 bases lining up with TRBD1. CDR1 and CDR2 from the germline V gene are WSHSY and SAAADI. V shed 5 bases, J shed 0 bases, and the junction held 9 bases outside the gene matches. This CDR3 spans 16 amino acids. CDR3 protein: CASSSSAGTVNTEAFF. The CDR3 DNA sequence: TGCGCCAGCAGTTCTTCCGCCGGGACAGTGAACACTGAAGCTTTCTTT.